The table lists the clone carrying this T cell receptor (beta chain) with many counts. TCRdb re-derived calls from the 5' RACE reads in MiXCR, one entry per CDR3 protein. The sample includes 200,000 to 250,000 distinct CDR3 sequences, approximately 3.2% of them seen just once. The source of the sample is a study of T cells after yellow fever vaccination. The CDR3 contains 16 residues. V lost 5 bases, J lost 4 bases, and 18 bases lay in between. The chain is built from TRBV12-3 or TRBV12-4 and TRBJ2-1; D may be TRBD1 or TRBD2 (5 bases each). The sequence derives from a man between 18 and 35 years old who received the YFV17D yellow fever vaccine. Sequenced material: CD4+ T cells sorted from PBMCs, taken 10 days after the yellow fever booster vaccination. CDR3 in amino acids: CASSPTGTGNYNEQFF. CDR3 nucleotide sequence: TGTGCCAGCAGTCCAACCGGGACCGGGAATTACAATGAGCAGTTCTTC.